The clone carrying this T cell receptor (beta chain) was counted only a few times. As yet, its antigen is unknown. Amplified TCR beta CDR3 regions derived from RNA transcripts. HTBI primers were the set used in a first-round RT-PCR of the TCR CDR3. TCRdb passed the multiplex PCR reads through MiXCR, listing each CDR3 protein once. Of more than 350,000 distinct CDR3 sequences in the sample, 17% were seen once. This sample is drawn from a study of T cells in Graves' hyperthyroidism and ophthalmopathy. This CDR3 has 14 amino acids. Trimming took 8 bases from V and 0 from J, leaving 13 bases between them. Germline V CDR1 and CDR2: LNHDA, SQIVND (reference sequence). The study's findings and limits: Most clonotypes that expanded in the thyroid above 0.001 also showed up in blood.

This clonotype was sampled from a woman aged 30 to 39 with Graves' hyperthyroidism that later progressed to Graves' ophthalmopathy. This chain joins TRBV19 and TRBJ1-1; unclear D gene. Sequenced material: blood. The CDR3 loop reads CASRAANMNTEAFF. Written as DNA, the CDR3 is TGTGCCAGTCGGGCAGCTAACATGAACACTGAAGCTTTCTTT.